This T cell receptor (beta chain) appears in the sequencing data of a study of T cells in tumors after PD-1 blockade (dated by TCRdb to the late 2010s). Notes on the research overall: Patients with prior checkpoint blockade, systemic immunosuppressant use, or recent radiotherapy or other anti-cancer therapy within 4 weeks were excluded. Using site-matched tumors from BCC or SCC patients sampled before and after anti-PD-1 therapy, the study carried out paired single-cell RNA and TCR sequencing. Peripheral blood samples averaged around 110,000 TCR templates (range about 24,679-290,000) and roughly 40,000 unique clonotypes. RECIST version 1.1 was used to assess clinical response. Treatment consisted of either cemiplimab 350 mg every 2 weeks or pembrolizumab 200 mg every 3 weeks. Bulk TCR sequencing was performed on nine to eleven peripheral blood samples from 5 or 6 patients to compare blood and tumor clonotypes. While on anti-PD-1 treatment, some of the patients also continued taking daily vismodegib 150 mg.

The immunoSEQ platform was used to carry out deep TCRbeta sequencing. The original pipeline was this. For further analysis, only productive rearrangements were exported from the immunoSEQ Analyzer. Bulk TCRbeta clonotypes were assigned T cell phenotypes by matching to single-cell RNA+TCR-seq clones sharing the same TCRbeta sequence. Clone enrichment in tumor was computed as tumor frequency divided by PBMC frequency from bulk TCR sequencing. GLIPH was used to sort TCRs into specificity groups, which are clusters of distinct TCRs that likely recognize common antigens through shared CDR3 motifs. Sourced from immuneACCESS, this table was stored by TCRdb with only in-frame sequences that have V and J called. A share of the clones is absent; for the studies checked, an unresolved V gene accounts for under half, and the remainder has no known explanation. That table gives V, J and clone size, and the DNA gave D and trimming. This sample lists about 33,000 clones; more than 70% were detected once. The ten biggest clones cover over 30% of the sample.

General study outcomes and caveats: Roughly 41% of the TCR clonotypes from tumors also showed up in blood, and some novel exhausted tumor clones were present in pre-treatment blood, which suggests peripheral recruitment. Where the novel T cell clones came from was not identified, and possible sources could include lymphoid organs or rare unexpanded clones inside the tumor or in the tumor periphery.

Regarding this clone: There is no known antigen for this receptor. No much larger clonotype is one base removed from it; base qualities were not supplied.

The time point label corresponds to: before anti-PD-1 therapy. Genomic DNA extracted from tumor biopsies or peripheral blood was used for bulk TCRbeta sequencing, with input ranging from roughly 616 ng to 6,500 ng. Every patient had histologically proven advanced or metastatic basal or squamous cell carcinoma and was a poor candidate for surgical resection. Of the 10 or so patients in the basal cell carcinoma cohort, several underwent bulk tumor TCR sequencing. Reading from cysteine to phenylalanine, the CDR3 counts 16 amino acids. Of the read, only the CDR3 DNA is kept; its 48 bases are in frame from base 1. The germline V end is reduced by 3 bases and the J end by 1 base; junction bases left unmatched: 3. CDR1 and CDR2 were assigned from the germline V gene as LGHNA and YSLEER.

The receptor chain draws on TRBV4-3 and TRBJ2-3, and 11 junction bases match TRBD2. The sample here was PBMCs, taken before anti-PD-1 treatment. This clonotype was obtained from a human donor with basal cell carcinoma. The DNA reads as follows: TGCGCCAGCAGCCAGGGACTAGCGGACGGCACAGATACGCAGTATTTT. Its product reads: CASSQGLADGTDTQYF.